This entry features one T cell receptor beta chain sequence. Its target is not known. Its ends do not fully match the called genes, so a read error is possible. The entry originates in a study of blood T cells in healthy people across ages. Study overall: Template switching caught about one barcoded beta molecule for each two T cells. The study's findings and limits: A greater number of naive CD4+ cells and higher diversity distinguished long-lived donors from aged donors. Donor CMV status was unknown, possibly confounding expanded clonotype changes.

The germline CDR1 and CDR2 sequences are SGHTA and FQGNSA. This CDR3 is built from 15 residues. A sample-barcoded 5' primer and a J-beta primer mix were used in a second PCR of about 7 to 11 cycles. Every cDNA was tagged by a template-switch adaptor with 12 random nucleotides. TCRdb analysed the 5' RACE reads with MiXCR anew, one entry per CDR3 protein. The table has about 1,000,000 distinct CDR3 sequences, less than 50% seen once. This sequence was found in a woman in her sixties in good health. The sequenced material came from blood. The gene calls are TRBV7-2 and TRBJ2-1; perhaps TRBD2 as D (5 bases). The CDR3 bases are TGTGCTAGCAGCTTAGGAGCGGCAGGTAACAATGAGCGGTTCTTC. This translates into CASSLGAAGNNERFF.